This T cell receptor beta chain was retrieved from a study of cytomegalovirus exposure and HLA in healthy donors. On the study more broadly: Later, an analysis reported that the approximately 120 validation repertoires had used the same platform as the approximately 690 first-cohort repertoires. Study-wide points: Later, an analysis found that TCR clusters from the first cohort tended to co-occur in the 95 to 150 validation repertoires. According to reports, the classifier identified cytomegalovirus status with high specificity and sensitivity. It was 164 TCR beta chains that were listed as cytomegalovirus-associated.

This clone was counted only a few times. Its antigen is unknown. The protocol was immunoSEQ multiplex PCR, while the TCRdb copy is restricted to in-frame clones and leaves out a portion. Of over 150,000 clones listed, approximately 86% are singletons. The CDR3 runs 14 residues. V was cut by 3 bases and J by 4 bases, with 10 bases left in between. In germline, CDR1 is SNHLY, CDR2 FYNNEI. The genes are TRBV2 and TRBJ1-5; the D is unclear. This sequence originates from a human donor in good health. Sequenced sample: PBMCs. CDR3 coding DNA: TGTGCCAGCAGTGATAGAACAGTAAATCAGCCCCAGCATTTT. Its protein product is CASSDRTVNQPQHF.